This TCR beta chain was sequenced in a study of response to subunit inactivated influenza vaccine listed by TCRdb under 2018. Describing the broader study: To follow how T cells responded to a trivalent subunit inactivated influenza vaccine, the researchers relied on deep quantitative profiling of the T cell receptor repertoire.

About this clonotype: What antigen it recognizes has not been identified. Base qualities are not provided; no much larger clone lies one nucleotide away.

General conclusions and limits of the study: It was suggested by the authors that each seasonal influenza vaccination may recruit only a limited number of new T cells.

The library came from RT-PCR. The sequencer was an Illumina HiSeq 2500. The public reads were reprocessed in TCRdb via fastp at Q25 and MiXCR, keeping in-frame beta chains. Rows are unified per CDR3 protein, each entry keeping the most common DNA and genes. The sample table shows about 700,000 distinct CDR3 sequences, and less than 20% are seen once. Clones ranked in the top ten supply roughly 11% of the sample. From cysteine to phenylalanine, the CDR3 is 12 amino acids long. Of all the DNA, just the CDR3 is kept, 36 bases in frame from base 1. Taken from the germline V gene, the CDR1 and CDR2 loops are SQVTM and ANQGSEA. Deletion took 3 bases off V and 6 bases off J, with a span of 11 bases between the germline ends.

The clonotype originates from a man aged 50 or older who received an inactivated influenza vaccine. Donor details come from another sample of the same person, matched by shared clones. The sequence joins TRBV29-1 to TRBJ2-5, with a tentative D gene TRBD2 over 6 matching bases. Sequencing used PBMCs from blood, obtained about 13 days after vaccination. The CDR3 reads CSVDRAGKTQYF. The nucleotides read TGCAGCGTTGATAGGGCGGGGAAGACCCAGTACTTC.